This is a list of T cell receptor beta chains from one sample in a study of blood T cell repertoires in COVID-19. The assay was immunoSEQ multiplex PCR, and TCRdb's table has in-frame clones only and misses some. The sample records about 200,000 clones, approximately 86% being singletons. The sequenced material came from PBMCs or T cells enriched from blood (not recorded which). The receptor source for this set is a woman in her 30s who had been exposed to COVID-19. CDR3s include the opening cysteine and the closing phenylalanine or tryptophan. Each record gives: clone size, D gene, J gene, V gene, CDR3 protein, CDR3 DNA. A D gene is named only where the DNA matches it firmly. The listing skips clone size in some rows; elsewhere it reads once, few, many or a size class.

. | TRBD2 | TRBJ2-2 | TRBV11-3 | CASSLEARGLATNTGELFF | TGTGCCAGCAGCTTAGAGGCTCGGGGACTAGCGACGAACACCGGGGAGCTGTTTTTT
. | TRBD1 | TRBJ1-1 | TRBV6-5 | CATCPGTANTEAFF | TGTGCCACCTGCCCCGGGACAGCGAACACTGAAGCTTTCTTT
few | . | TRBJ1-2 | TRBV19 | CASTGGIRYGYTF | TGTGCCTCAACCGGGGGGATTCGCTATGGCTACACCTTC
. | TRBD2 | TRBJ2-3 | TRBV19 | CASNPGTSGENTDTQYF | TGTGCCAGTAACCCTGGGACTAGCGGGGAGAACACAGATACGCAGTATTTT
. | . | TRBJ1-1 | TRBV7-9 | CASSPDSFTEAFF | TGTGCCAGCAGCCCTGACAGTTTCACTGAAGCTTTCTTT
. | . | TRBJ1-1 | TRBV30 | CAWSADRNTEAFF | TGTGCCTGGAGCGCCGACAGGAACACTGAAGCTTTCTTT
. | . | TRBJ1-4 | TRBV7-9 | CASSFPAGSNEKLFF | TGTGCCAGCAGCTTCCCGGCGGGGAGTAATGAAAAACTGTTTTTT
. | TRBD1 | TRBJ1-4 | TRBV30 | CAWSVDRTKKLFF | TGTGCCTGGAGTGTGGACAGGACAAAAAAACTGTTTTTT
. | . | TRBJ1-3 | TRBV2 | CACSGSLSGNTIYF | TGTGCCTGTTCGGGGAGCCTCTCTGGAAACACCATATATTTT
. | . | TRBJ2-1 | TRBV6-5 | CASTPSRHEQFF | TGTGCCAGCACTCCATCCAGGCATGAGCAGTTCTTC
. | TRBD1 | TRBJ1-2 | TRBV30 | CAWRGRDSSRGGGYTF | TGTGCCTGGAGAGGCCGGGACAGCAGTCGAGGGGGTGGCTACACCTTC
. | . | TRBJ1-3 | TRBV30 | CAWRDSFSGNTIYF | TGTGCCTGGAGGGACAGTTTCTCTGGAAACACCATATATTTT
. | TRBD1 | TRBJ2-7 | TRBV7-6 | CASSLAGTGNEQYF | TGTGCCAGCAGCTTAGCTGGGACAGGAAACGAGCAGTACTTC
. | . | TRBJ1-1 | TRBV7-6 | CASSSGWGDEAFF | TGTGCCAGCAGCTCAGGGTGGGGGGATGAAGCTTTCTTT
. | TRBD2 | TRBJ2-5 | TRBV6-5 | CASSYAGAPGTQYF | TGTGCCAGCAGTTACGCGGGAGCGCCTGGGACCCAGTACTTC
. | TRBD1 | TRBJ1-1 | TRBV5-1 | CASGTGVRGAEAFF | TGCGCCTCCGGGACAGGGGTAAGAGGGGCTGAAGCTTTCTTT
. | . | TRBJ2-1 | TRBV9 | CASSVAGGAPYNEQFF | TGTGCCAGCAGCGTAGCAGGCGGGGCCCCCTACAATGAGCAGTTCTTC
. | TRBD1 | TRBJ1-2 | TRBV20-1 | CSASPGGRRYTF | TGCAGTGCTAGTCCAGGGGGTAGGCGCTACACCTTC
. | . | TRBJ1-1 | TRBV12-3/TRBV12-4 | CASSFATAGKAFF | TGTGCCAGCAGTTTTGCGACAGCGGGGAAAGCTTTCTTT
. | . | TRBJ2-2 | TRBV5-5 | CASSLGPRRGAGTGELFF | TGTGCCAGCAGCTTGGGGCCCCGGAGGGGTGCGGGGACCGGGGAGCTGTTTTTT
. | . | TRBJ2-3 | TRBV6-5 | CASSYDAGQDTQYF | TGTGCCAGCAGTTACGATGCAGGGCAAGATACGCAGTATTTT
. | . | TRBJ1-1 | TRBV7-8 | CASSSVGDGLYTEAFF | TGTGCCAGCAGCTCCGTAGGGGATGGTTTGTACACTGAAGCTTTCTTT
. | TRBD2 | TRBJ2-2 | TRBV27 | CASRHRGLAGGTGELFF | TGTGCCAGCAGACACCGCGGACTAGCGGGGGGTACCGGGGAGCTGTTTTTT
. | TRBD2 | TRBJ2-1 | TRBV13 | CASSGLADSYNEQFF | TGTGCCAGCAGCGGACTAGCGGATTCCTACAATGAGCAGTTCTTC
. | TRBD1 | TRBJ2-7 | TRBV3-1/TRBV3-2 | CASNPSAGTGAEQYF | TGTGCCAGCAACCCATCGGCCGGGACAGGGGCCGAGCAGTACTTC
. | . | TRBJ2-2 | TRBV27 | CASSPGITGELFF | TGTGCCAGCAGTCCAGGGATCACCGGGGAGCTGTTTTTT
few | . | TRBJ1-2 | TRBV3-1/TRBV3-2 | CASSQSVDGYTF | TGTGCCAGCAGCCAATCAGTTGATGGCTACACCTTC
once | . | TRBJ1-2 | TRBV19 | CASSSLEGLYGYTF | TGTGCCAGTAGCAGCCTCGAGGGCCTCTATGGCTACACCTTC
once | . | TRBJ1-2 | TRBV5-1 | CASSSTPSNYGYTF | TGCGCCAGCAGCTCGACACCCTCTAACTATGGCTACACCTTC
. | . | TRBJ1-4 | TRBV5-5 | CASSLRRGEGNEKLFF | TGTGCCAGCAGCTTGAGGAGGGGTGAGGGTAATGAAAAACTGTTTTTT
. | TRBD1 | TRBJ1-2 | TRBV6-6 | CASSPQPGQGVRGGGYTF | TGTGCCAGCAGTCCTCAACCGGGACAGGGGGTCCGAGGGGGTGGCTACACCTTC
. | TRBD1 | TRBJ1-2 | TRBV5-4 | CASSLGLPGGLGGYTF | TGTGCCAGCAGCTTGGGGTTACCAGGGGGTTTGGGGGGCTACACCTTC
few | . | TRBJ1-5 | TRBV6-4 | CAIWTGNQPQHF | TGTGCCATCTGGACAGGCAATCAGCCCCAGCATTTT
once | TRBD1 | TRBJ1-6 | TRBV7-8 | CASSPSLAGGKYNSPLHF | TGTGCCAGCAGCCCCTCCCTTGCAGGGGGCAAATATAATTCACCCCTCCACTTT
. | . | TRBJ1-2 | TRBV3-1/TRBV3-2 | CASSHTGGYTF | TGTGCCAGCAGCCACACCGGGGGCTACACCTTC
. | . | TRBJ1-1 | TRBV2 | CASSELSRGNTEAFF | TGTGCCAGCAGTGAACTCTCGCGTGGGAACACTGAAGCTTTCTTT
once | TRBD2 | TRBJ2-3 | TRBV30 | CAWSNWRGAGDTQYF | TGTGCCTGGAGTAATTGGCGGGGGGCGGGAGATACGCAGTATTTT
. | . | TRBJ1-2 | TRBV23-1 | CASSQEAYRDPTSHYGYTF | TGCGCCAGCAGTCAGGAAGCCTACAGAGATCCCACGAGCCACTATGGCTACACCTTC
. | . | TRBJ1-1 | TRBV4-2 | CASSQEYRLNTEAFF | TGTGCCAGCAGCCAAGAGTACAGGTTGAACACTGAAGCTTTCTTT
. | TRBD1 | TRBJ2-5 | TRBV7-3 | CASSSSGTGKETQYF | TGTGCCAGCAGCTCCTCCGGGACAGGGAAAGAGACCCAGTACTTC
. | TRBD1 | TRBJ2-7 | TRBV6-5 | CASSYLGDRGTIEQYF | TGTGCCAGCAGTTACCTTGGGGACAGGGGAACTATCGAGCAGTACTTC
. | TRBD1 | TRBJ2-2 | TRBV10-3 | CAISDPKGAKGEGGELFF | TGTGCCATCAGTGACCCCAAGGGGGCCAAGGGGGAAGGCGGGGAGCTGTTTTTT
. | TRBD1 | TRBJ1-1 | TRBV12-3/TRBV12-4 | CASSLERGRIAFF | TGTGCCAGCAGTTTAGAGAGGGGGCGCATCGCTTTCTTT